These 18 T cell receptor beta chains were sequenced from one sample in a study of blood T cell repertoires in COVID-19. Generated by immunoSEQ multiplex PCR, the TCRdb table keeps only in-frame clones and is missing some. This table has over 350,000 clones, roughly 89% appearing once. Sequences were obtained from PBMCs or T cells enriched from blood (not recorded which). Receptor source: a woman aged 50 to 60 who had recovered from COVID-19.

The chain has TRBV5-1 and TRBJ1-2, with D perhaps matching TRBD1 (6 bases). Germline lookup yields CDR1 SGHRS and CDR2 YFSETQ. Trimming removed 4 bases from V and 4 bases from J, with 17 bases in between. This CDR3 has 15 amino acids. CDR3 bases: TGCGCCAGCAGCCCCTCGGGACAACAAACCTATGGCTACACCTTC. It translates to CASSPSGQQTYGYTF.

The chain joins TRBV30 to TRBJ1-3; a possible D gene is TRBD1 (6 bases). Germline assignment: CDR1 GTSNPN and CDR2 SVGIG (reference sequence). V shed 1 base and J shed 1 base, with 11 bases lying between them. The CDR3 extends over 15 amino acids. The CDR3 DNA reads TGTGCCTGGAGTGCCGAGGGGGTGTCTGGAAACACCATATATTTT. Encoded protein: CAWSAEGVSGNTIYF.

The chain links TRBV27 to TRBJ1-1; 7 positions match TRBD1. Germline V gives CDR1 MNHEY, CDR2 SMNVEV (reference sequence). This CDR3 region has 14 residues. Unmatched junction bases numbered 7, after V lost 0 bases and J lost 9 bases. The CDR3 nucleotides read TGTGCCAGCAGTTTATCGACAGGGTTGGGAAAAGCTTTCTTT. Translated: CASSLSTGLGKAFF.

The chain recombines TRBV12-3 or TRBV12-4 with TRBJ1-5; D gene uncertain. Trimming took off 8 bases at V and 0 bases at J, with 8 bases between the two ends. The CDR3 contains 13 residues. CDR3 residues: CASQAYSNQPQHF. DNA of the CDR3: TGTGCCAGCCAGGCATATAGCAATCAGCCCCAGCATTTT.

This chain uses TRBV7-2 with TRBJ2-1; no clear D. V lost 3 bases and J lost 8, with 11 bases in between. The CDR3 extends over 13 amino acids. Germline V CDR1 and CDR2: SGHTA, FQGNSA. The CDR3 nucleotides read TGTGCCAGCAGCTTTTCGCGGTTCGATGAGCAGTTCTTC. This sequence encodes CASSFSRFDEQFF.

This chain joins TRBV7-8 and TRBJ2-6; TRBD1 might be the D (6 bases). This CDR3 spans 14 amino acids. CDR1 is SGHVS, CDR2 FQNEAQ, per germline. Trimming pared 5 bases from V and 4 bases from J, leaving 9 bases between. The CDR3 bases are TGTGCCAGCAGCCCTGGACAGGGGGCCAACGTCCTGACTTTC. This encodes CASSPGQGANVLTF.

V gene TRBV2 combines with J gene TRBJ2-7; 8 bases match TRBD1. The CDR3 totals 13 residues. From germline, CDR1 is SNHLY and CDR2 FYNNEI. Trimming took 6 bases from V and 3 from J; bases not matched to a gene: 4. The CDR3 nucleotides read TGTGCCAGCAGGGGACAGGATGGCTACGAGCAGTACTTC. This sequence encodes CASRGQDGYEQYF.

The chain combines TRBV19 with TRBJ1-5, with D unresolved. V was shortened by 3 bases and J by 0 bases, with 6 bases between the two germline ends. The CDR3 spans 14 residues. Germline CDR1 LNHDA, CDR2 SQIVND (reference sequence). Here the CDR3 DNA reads TGTGCCAGTAGTATGTCCAGTAGCAATCAGCCCCAGCATTTT. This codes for CASSMSSSNQPQHF.

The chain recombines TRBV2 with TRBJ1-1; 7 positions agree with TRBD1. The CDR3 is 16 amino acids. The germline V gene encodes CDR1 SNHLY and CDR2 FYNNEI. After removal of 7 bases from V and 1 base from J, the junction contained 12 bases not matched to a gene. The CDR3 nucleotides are TGTGCCAGCAACAGACCGCCGGACAGGCAGAACACTGAAGCTTTCTTT. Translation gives CASNRPPDRQNTEAFF. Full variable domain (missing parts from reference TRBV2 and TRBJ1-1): EPEVTQTPSHQVTQMGQEVILRCVPISNHLYFYWYRQILGQKVEFLVSFYNNEISEKSEIFDDQFSVERPDGSNFTLKIRSTKLEDSAMYFCASNRPPDRQNTEAFFGQGTRLTVV.

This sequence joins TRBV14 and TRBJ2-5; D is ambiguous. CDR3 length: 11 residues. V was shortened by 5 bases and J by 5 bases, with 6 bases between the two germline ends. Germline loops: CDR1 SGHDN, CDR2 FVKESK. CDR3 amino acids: CASSTRETQYF. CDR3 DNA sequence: TGTGCCAGCAGCACCCGGGAGACCCAGTACTTC.

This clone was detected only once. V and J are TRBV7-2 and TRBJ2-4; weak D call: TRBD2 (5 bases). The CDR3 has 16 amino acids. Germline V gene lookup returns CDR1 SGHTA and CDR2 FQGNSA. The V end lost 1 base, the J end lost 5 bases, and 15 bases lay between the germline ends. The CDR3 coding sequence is TGTGCCAGCAGCTTAGGTCTAGGCCTGGGAGAAAACATTCAGTACTTC. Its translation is CASSLGLGLGENIQYF.

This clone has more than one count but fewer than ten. CDR3 sequence: CASSPDDRGLNQPQHF. CDR3 sequence (DNA): TGTGCCAGCTCACCAGACGACAGGGGGCTCAATCAGCCCCAGCATTTT. The chain employs TRBV18 and TRBJ1-5; 10 bases match TRBD1. Germline V CDR1 and CDR2: KGHSH, LQKENI. The V and J ends lost 2 bases and 3 bases, in that order; junction bases with no gene match: 4. This CDR3 has 16 amino acids.

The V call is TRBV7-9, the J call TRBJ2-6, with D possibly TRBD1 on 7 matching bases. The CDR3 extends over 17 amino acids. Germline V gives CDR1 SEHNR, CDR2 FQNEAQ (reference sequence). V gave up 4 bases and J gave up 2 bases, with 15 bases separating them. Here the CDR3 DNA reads TGTGCCAGCAGCTCGATAGACAGGGAGGCTGGGGCCAACGTCCTGACTTTC. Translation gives CASSSIDREAGANVLTF.

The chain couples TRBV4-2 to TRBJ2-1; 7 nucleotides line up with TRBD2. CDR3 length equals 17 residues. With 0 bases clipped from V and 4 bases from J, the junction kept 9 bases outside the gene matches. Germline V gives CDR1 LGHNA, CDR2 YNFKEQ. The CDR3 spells CASSQDRSSGYYNEQFF. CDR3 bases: TGTGCCAGCAGCCAAGATAGGTCTAGCGGTTATTACAATGAGCAGTTCTTC.

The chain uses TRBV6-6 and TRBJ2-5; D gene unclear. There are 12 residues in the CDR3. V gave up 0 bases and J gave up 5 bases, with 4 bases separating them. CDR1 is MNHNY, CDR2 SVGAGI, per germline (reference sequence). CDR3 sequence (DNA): TGTGCCAGCAGTTACTCGCGTGAGACCCAGTACTTC. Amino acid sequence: CASSYSRETQYF.

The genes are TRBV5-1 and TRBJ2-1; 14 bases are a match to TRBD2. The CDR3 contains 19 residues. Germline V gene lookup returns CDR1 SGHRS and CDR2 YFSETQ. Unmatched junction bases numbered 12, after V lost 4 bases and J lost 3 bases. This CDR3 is CASSPGPGLAGAHYNEQFF. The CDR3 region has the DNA TGCGCCAGCAGCCCCGGGCCGGGACTAGCGGGGGCGCACTACAATGAGCAGTTCTTC. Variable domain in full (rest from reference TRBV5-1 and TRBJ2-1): KAGVTQTPRYLIKTRGQQVTLSCSPISGHRSVSWYQQTPGQGLQFLFEYFSETQRNKGNFPGRFSGRQFSNSRSEMNVSTLELGDSALYLCASSPGPGLAGAHYNEQFFGPGTRLTVL.

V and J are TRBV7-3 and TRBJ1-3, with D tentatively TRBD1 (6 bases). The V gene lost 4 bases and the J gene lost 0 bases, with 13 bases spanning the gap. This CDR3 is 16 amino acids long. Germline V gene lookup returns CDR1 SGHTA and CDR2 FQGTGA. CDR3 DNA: TGTGCCAGCAGCTCGCAGGGGACGAGCTCTGGAAACACCATATATTTT. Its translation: CASSSQGTSSGNTIYF. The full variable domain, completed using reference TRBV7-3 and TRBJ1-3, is GAGVSQTPSNKVTEKGKYVELRCDPISGHTALYWYRQSLGQGPEFLIYFQGTGAADDSGLPNDRFFAVRPEGSVSTLKIQRTERGDSAVYLCASSSQGTSSGNTIYFGEGSWLTVV.

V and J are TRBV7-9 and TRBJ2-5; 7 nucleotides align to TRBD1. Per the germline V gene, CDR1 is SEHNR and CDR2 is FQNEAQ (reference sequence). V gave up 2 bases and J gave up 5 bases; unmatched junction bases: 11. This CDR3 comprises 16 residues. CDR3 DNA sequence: TGTGCCAGCAGCTTATTAACAGGGGTTGTTCAGGAGACCCAGTACTTC. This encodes CASSLLTGVVQETQYF.